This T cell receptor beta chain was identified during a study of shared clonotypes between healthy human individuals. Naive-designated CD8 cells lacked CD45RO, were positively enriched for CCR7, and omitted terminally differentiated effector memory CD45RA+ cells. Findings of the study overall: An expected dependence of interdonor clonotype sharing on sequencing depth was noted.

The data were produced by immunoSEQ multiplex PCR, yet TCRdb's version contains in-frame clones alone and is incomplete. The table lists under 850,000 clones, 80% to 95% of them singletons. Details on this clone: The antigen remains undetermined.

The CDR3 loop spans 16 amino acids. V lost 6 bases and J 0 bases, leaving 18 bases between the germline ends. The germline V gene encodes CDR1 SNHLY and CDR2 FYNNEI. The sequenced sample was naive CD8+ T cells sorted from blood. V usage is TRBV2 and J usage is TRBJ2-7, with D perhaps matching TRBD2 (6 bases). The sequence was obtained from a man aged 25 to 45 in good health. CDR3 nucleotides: TGTGCCAGCAGCCCGGGGGAACAGGAGAGCTCCTACGAGCAGTACTTC. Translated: CASSPGEQESSYEQYF.